This T cell receptor beta chain comes out of a study of early stage breast cancer tumors. Study overall: Most of the 16 invasive tumors were ER+, PR+ and HER2-.

With regard to this clone: Antigen specificity is unknown.

CDR1 MDHEN and CDR2 SYDVKM come from the germline V gene. V lost 6 bases and J lost 11, with 22 bases in between. There are 14 residues in the CDR3. Measured with immunoSEQ multiplex PCR; TCRdb has only the in-frame clones, and not every one. Altogether 60,000 to 75,000 clones are present, around 80% being singletons, with the ten largest covering 4.7%. Notes on the study in general: Enriched TCRB sequences shared across patients were mostly commonly generated sequences.

This clonotype was sampled from a middle-aged person with breast cancer. The V gene is TRBV28, the J gene TRBJ1-2, with D maybe TRBD1 (5 bases). The sample consisted of blood. The CDR3 loop reads CASSLPGPLWRYTF. The CDR3 DNA is TGTGCCAGCAGCCTTCCGGGACCCCTATGGAGGTACACCTTC.